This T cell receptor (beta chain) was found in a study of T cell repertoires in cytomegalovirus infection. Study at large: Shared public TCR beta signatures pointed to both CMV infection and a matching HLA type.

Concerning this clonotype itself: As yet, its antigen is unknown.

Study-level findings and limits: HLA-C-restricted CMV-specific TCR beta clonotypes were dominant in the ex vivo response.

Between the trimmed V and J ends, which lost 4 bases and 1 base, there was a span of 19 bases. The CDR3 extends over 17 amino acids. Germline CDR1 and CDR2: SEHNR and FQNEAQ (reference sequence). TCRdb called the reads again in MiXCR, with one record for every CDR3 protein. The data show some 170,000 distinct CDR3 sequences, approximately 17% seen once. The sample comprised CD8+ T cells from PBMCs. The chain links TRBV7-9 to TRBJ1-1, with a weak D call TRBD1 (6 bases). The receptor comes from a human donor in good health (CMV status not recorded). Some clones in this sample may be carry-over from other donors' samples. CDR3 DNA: TGTGCCAGCAGCTCACAAGCAGGGGCCTCTGAGAACACTGAAGCTTTCTTT. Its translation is CASSSQAGASENTEAFF.